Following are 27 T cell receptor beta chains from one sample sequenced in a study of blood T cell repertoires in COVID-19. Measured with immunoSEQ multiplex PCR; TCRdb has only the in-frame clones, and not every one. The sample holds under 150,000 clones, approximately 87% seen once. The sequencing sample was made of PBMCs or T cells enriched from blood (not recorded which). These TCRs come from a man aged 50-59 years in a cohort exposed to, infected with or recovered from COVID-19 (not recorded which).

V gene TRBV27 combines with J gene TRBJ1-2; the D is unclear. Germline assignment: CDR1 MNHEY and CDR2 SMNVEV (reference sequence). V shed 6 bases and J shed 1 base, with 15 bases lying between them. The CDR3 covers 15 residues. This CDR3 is CASSKSSSNNYGYTF. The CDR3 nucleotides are TGTGCCAGCAGCAAGTCTTCCAGTAATAACTATGGCTACACCTTC.

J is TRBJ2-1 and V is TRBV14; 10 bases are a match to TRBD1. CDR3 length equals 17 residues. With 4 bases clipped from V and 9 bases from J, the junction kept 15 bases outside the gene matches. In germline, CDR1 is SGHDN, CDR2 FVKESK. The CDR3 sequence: CASSLRQGAGRAPEQFF. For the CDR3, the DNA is TGTGCCAGCAGCCTACGACAGGGGGCAGGGAGGGCCCCTGAGCAGTTCTTC.

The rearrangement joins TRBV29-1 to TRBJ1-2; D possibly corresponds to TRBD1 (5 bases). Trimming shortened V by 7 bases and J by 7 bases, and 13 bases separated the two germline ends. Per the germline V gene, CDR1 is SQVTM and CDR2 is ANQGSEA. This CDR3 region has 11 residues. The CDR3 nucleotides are TGCAGCGCCAGGGAAGGTTTTGGCTACACCTTC. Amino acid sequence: CSAREGFGYTF.

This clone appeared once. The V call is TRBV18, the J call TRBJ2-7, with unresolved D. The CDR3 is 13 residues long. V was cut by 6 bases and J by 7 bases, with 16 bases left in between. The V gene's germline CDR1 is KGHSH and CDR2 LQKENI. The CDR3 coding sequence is TGTGCCAGCTCCCCAACTCAGGTACGGGAGCAGTACTTC. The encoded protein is CASSPTQVREQYF.

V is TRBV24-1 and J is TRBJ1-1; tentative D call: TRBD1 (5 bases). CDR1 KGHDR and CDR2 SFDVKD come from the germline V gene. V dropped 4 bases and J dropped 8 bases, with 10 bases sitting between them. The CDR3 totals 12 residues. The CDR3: CATSDPRGEAFF. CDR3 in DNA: TGTGCCACCAGTGACCCACGGGGGGAAGCTTTCTTT.

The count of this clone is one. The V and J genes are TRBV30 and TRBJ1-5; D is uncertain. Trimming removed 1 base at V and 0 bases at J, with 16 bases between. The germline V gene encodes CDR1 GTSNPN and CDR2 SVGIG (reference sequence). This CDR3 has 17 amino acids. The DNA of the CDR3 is TGTGCCTGGAGTGCCCAGTGGGGAGTTAGTAGCAATCAGCCCCAGCATTTT. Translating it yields CAWSAQWGVSSNQPQHF.

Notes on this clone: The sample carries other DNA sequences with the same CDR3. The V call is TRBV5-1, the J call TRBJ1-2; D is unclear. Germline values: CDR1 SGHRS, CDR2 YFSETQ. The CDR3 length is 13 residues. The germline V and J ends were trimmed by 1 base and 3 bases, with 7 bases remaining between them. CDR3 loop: CASSLKGDYGYTF. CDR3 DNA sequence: TGCGCCAGCAGCTTGAAAGGAGACTATGGCTACACCTTC.

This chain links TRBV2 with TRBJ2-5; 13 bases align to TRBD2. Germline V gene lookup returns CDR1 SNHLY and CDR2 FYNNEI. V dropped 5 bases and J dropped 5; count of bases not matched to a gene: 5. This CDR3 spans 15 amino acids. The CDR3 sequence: CASSTSGRAEETQYF. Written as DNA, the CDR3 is TGTGCCAGCAGTACTAGCGGGAGGGCGGAGGAGACCCAGTACTTC.

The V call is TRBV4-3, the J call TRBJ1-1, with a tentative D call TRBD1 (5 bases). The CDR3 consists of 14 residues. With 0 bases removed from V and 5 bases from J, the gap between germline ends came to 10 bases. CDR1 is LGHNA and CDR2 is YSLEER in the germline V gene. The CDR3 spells CASSQDWGVTEAFF. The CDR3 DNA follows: TGCGCCAGCAGCCAAGATTGGGGGGTGACTGAAGCTTTCTTT.

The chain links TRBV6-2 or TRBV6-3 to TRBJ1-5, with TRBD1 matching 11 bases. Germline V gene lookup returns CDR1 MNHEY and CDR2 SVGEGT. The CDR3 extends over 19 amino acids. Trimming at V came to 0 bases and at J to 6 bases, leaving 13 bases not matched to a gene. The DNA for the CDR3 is TGTGCCAGCAGTTACTCGATATCCGGGACAGGGGGATATAGTCAGCCCCAGCATTTT. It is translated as CASSYSISGTGGYSQPQHF.

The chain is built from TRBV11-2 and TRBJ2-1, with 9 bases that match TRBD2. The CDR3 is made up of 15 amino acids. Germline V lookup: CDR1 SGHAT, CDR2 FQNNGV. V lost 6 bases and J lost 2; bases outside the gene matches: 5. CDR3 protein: CASSKAGGPYNEQFF. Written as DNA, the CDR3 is TGTGCCAGCAGTAAAGCGGGGGGTCCCTACAATGAGCAGTTCTTC. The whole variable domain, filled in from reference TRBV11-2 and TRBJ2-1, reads EAGVAQSPRYKIIEKRQSVAFWCNPISGHATLYWYQQILGQGPKLLIQFQNNGVVDDSQLPKDRFSAERLKGVDSTLKIQPAKLEDSAVYLCASSKAGGPYNEQFFGPGTRLTVL.

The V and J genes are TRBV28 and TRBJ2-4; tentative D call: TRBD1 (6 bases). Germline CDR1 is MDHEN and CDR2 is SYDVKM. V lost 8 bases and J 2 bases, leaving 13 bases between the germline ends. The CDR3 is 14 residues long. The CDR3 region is CASEPQGTKNIQYF. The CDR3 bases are TGTGCCAGCGAACCTCAGGGGACCAAAAACATTCAGTACTTC.

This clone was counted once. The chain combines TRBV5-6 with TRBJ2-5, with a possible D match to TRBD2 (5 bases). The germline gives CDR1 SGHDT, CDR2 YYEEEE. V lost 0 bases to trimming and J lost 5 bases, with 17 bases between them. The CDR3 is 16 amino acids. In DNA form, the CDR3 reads TGTGCCAGCAGCTTGGAAGGTCTTCGGGGTGGCGAGACCCAGTACTTC. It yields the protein CASSLEGLRGGETQYF.

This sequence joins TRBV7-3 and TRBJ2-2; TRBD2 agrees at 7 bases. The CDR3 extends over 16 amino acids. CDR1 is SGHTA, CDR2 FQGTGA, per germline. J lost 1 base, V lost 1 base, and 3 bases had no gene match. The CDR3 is CASSLRASGNTGELFF. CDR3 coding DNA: TGTGCCAGCAGCTTAAGGGCTAGCGGGAACACCGGGGAGCTGTTTTTT.

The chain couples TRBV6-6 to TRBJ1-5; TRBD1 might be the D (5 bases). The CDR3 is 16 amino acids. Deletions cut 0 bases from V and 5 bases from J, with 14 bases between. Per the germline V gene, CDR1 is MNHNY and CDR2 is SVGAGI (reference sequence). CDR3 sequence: CASSYSPGAQDQPQHF. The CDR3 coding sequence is TGTGCCAGCAGTTACTCGCCTGGGGCTCAAGATCAGCCCCAGCATTTT.

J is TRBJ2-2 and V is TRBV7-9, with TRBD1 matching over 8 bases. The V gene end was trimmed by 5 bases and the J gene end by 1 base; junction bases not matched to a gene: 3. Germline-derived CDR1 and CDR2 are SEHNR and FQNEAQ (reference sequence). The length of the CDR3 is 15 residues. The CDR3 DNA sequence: TGTGCCAGCAGCCCCGGGACAGGGAACACCGGGGAGCTGTTTTTT. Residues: CASSPGTGNTGELFF.

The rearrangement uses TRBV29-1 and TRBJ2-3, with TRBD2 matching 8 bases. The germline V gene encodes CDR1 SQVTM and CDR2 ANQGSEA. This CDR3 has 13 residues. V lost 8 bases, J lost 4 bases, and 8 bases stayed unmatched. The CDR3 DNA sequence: TGCAGCCTTCGGGGGGGTTCCCCAGATACGCAGTATTTT. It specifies CSLRGGSPDTQYF.

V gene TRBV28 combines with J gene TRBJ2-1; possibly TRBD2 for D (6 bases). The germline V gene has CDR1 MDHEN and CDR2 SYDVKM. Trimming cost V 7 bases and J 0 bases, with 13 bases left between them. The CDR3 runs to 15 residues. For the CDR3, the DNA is TGTGCCAGCAAAGGAGCGGGTCCCTCCTACAATGAGCAGTTCTTC. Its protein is CASKGAGPSYNEQFF.

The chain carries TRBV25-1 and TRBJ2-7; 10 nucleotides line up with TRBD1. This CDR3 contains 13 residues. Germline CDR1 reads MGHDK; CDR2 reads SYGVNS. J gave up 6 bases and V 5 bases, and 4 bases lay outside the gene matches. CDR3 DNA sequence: TGTGCCAGCAGTACGGACAGGGGGGCCGAGCAGTACTTC. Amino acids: CASSTDRGAEQYF.

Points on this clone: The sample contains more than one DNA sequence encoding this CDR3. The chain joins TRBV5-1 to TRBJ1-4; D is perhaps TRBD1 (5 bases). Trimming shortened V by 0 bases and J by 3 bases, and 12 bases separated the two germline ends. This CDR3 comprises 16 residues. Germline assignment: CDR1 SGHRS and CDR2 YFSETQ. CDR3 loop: CASSLAGGGANEKLFF. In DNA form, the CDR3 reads TGCGCCAGCAGCTTGGCCGGCGGGGGTGCTAATGAAAAACTGTTTTTT.

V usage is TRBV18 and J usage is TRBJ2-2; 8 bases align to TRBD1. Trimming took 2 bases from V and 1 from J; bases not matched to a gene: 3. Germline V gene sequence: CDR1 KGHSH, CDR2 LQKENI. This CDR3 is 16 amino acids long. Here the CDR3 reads CASSPGRGQNTGELFF. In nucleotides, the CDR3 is TGTGCCAGCTCACCAGGCAGGGGGCAGAACACCGGGGAGCTGTTTTTT.

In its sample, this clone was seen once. The CDR3 is CASSPGSSGAPPYEQYF. In DNA, the CDR3 is TGTGCCAGCAGCCCGGGGTCTAGCGGGGCACCTCCCTACGAGCAGTACTTC. The V and J genes are TRBV9 and TRBJ2-7; TRBD2 matches 9 bases. The CDR3 has 17 residues. Losses at the gene ends were 4 bases for V and 2 bases for J; bases not matched to a gene: 13. Germline V gene data show CDR1 as SGDLS and CDR2 as YYNGEE.

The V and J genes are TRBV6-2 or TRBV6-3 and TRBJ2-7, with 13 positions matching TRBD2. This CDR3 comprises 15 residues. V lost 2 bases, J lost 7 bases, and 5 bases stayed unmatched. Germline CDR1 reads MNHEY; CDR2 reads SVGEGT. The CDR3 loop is CASSYPGLAGMEQYF. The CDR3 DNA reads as TGTGCCAGCAGTTACCCGGGACTAGCGGGGATGGAGCAGTACTTC.

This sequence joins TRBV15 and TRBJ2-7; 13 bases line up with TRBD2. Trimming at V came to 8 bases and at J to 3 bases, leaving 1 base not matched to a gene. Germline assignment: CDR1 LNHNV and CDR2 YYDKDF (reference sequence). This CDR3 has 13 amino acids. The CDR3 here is CATRTSGGYEQYF. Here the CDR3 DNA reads TGTGCCACCCGGACTAGCGGGGGCTACGAGCAGTACTTC.

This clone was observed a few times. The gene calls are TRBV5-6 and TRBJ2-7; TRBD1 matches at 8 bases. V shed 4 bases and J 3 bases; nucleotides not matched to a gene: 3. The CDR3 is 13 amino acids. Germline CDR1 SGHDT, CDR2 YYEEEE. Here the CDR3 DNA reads TGTGCCAGCAGCCAACAGGGGGTCTACGAGCAGTACTTC. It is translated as CASSQQGVYEQYF.

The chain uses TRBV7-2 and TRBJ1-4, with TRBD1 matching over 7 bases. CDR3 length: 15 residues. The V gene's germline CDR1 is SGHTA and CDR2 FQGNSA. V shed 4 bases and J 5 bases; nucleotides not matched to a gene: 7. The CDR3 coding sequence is TGTGCCAGCAGCTCGATAGAGACAGGGAATGAAAAACTGTTTTTT. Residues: CASSSIETGNEKLFF.

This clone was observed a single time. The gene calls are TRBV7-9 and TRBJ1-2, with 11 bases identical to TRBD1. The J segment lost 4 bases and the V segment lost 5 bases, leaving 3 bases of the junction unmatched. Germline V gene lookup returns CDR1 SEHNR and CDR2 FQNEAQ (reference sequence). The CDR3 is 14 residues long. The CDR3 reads CASSRTGGPYGYTF. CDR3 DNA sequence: TGTGCCAGCAGCCGGACAGGGGGCCCCTATGGCTACACCTTC.